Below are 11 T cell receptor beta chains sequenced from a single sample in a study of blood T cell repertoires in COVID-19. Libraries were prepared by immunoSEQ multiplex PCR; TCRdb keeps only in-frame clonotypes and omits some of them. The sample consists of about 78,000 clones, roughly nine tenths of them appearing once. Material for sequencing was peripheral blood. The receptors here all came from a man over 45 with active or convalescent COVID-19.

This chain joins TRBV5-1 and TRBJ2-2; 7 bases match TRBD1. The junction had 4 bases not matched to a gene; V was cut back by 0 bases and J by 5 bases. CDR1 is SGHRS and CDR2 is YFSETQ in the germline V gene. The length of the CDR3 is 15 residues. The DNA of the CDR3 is TGCGCCAGCAGCTTGGGTGCAGGGGGAACCGGGGAGCTGTTTTTT. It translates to CASSLGAGGTGELFF. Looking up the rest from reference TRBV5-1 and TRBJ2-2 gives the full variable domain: KAGVTQTPRYLIKTRGQQVTLSCSPISGHRSVSWYQQTPGQGLQFLFEYFSETQRNKGNFPGRFSGRQFSNSRSEMNVSTLELGDSALYLCASSLGAGGTGELFFGEGSRLTVL.

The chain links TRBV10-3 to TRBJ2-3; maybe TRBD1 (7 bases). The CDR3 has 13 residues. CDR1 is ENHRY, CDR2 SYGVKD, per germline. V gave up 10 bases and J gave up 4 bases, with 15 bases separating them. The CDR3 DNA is TGTGCCACGGGAGTCAGGGGGGCAGATACGCAGTATTTT. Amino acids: CATGVRGADTQYF.

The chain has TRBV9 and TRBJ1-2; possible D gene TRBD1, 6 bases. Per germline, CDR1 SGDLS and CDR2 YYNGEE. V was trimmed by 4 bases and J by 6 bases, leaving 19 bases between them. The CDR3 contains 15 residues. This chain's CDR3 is CASSRDGPSGDGYTF. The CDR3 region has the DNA TGTGCCAGCAGCCGAGATGGGCCCTCAGGGGATGGCTACACCTTC.

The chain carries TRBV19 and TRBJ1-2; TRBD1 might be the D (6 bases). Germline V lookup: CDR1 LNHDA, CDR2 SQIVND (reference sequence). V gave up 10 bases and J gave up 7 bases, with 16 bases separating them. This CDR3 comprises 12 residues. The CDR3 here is CATRRGAGGYTF. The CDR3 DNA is TGTGCCACTCGACGGGGGGCTGGTGGCTACACCTTC.

This chain's CDR3 is CAWSWTGGEKLFF. The CDR3 bases are TGTGCCTGGAGTTGGACAGGGGGTGAAAAACTGTTTTTT. The chain carries TRBV30 and TRBJ1-4; 10 nucleotides agree with TRBD1. The CDR3 sequence is 13 residues long. Germline-derived CDR1 and CDR2 are GTSNPN and SVGIG (reference sequence). Unmatched junction bases numbered 1, after V lost 2 bases and J lost 7 bases. Together with reference TRBV30 and TRBJ1-4, the CDR3 gives the full variable domain: SQTIHQWPATLVQPVGSPLSLECTVEGTSNPNLYWYRQAAGRGLQLLFYSVGIGQISSEVPQNLSASRPQDRQFILSSKKLLLSDSGFYLCAWSWTGGEKLFFGSGTQLSVL.

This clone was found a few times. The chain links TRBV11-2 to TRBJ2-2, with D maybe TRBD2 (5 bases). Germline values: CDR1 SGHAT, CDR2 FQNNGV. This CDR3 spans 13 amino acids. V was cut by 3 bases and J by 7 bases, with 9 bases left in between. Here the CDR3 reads CASSFPGVGELFF. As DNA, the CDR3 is TGTGCCAGCAGCTTTCCCGGGGTCGGGGAGCTGTTTTTT.

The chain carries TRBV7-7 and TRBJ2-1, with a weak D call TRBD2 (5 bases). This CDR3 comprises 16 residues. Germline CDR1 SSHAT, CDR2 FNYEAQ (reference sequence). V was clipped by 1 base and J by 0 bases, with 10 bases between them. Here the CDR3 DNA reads TGTGCCAGCAGCTTAGGGAGCGGCAGCTCCTACAATGAGCAGTTCTTC. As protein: CASSLGSGSSYNEQFF.

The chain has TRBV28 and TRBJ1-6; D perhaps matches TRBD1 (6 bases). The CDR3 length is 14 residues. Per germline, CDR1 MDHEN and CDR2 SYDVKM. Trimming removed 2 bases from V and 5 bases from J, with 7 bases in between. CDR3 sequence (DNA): TGTGCCAGCAGTTTAACAGGGAATAATTCACCCCTCCACTTT. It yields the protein CASSLTGNNSPLHF.

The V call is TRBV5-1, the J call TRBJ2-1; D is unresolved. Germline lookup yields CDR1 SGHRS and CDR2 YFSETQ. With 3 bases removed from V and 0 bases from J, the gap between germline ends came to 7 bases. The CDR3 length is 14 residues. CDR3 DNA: TGCGCCAGCAGCTCCGGGTTCTCCTACAATGAGCAGTTCTTC. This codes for CASSSGFSYNEQFF.

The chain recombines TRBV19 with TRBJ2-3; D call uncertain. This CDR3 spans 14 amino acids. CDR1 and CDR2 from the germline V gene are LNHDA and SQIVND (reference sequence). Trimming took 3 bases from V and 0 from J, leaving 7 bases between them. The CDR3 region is CASSMAASTDTQYF. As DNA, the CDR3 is TGTGCCAGTAGTATGGCTGCTAGCACAGATACGCAGTATTTT. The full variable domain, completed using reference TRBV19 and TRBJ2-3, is DGGITQSPKYLFRKEGQNVTLSCEQNLNHDAMYWYRQDPGQGLRLIYYSQIVNDFQKGDIAEGYSVSREKKESFPLTVTSAQKNPTAFYLCASSMAASTDTQYFGPGTRLTVL.

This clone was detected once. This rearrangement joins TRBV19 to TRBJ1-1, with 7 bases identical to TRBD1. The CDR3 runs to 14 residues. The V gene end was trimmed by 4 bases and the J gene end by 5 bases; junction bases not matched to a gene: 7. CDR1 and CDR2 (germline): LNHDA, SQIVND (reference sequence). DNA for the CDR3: TGTGCCAGTAGTACTATACAGGGGAATACTGAAGCTTTCTTT. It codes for CASSTIQGNTEAFF. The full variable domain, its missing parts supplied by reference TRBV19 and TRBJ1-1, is DGGITQSPKYLFRKEGQNVTLSCEQNLNHDAMYWYRQDPGQGLRLIYYSQIVNDFQKGDIAEGYSVSREKKESFPLTVTSAQKNPTAFYLCASSTIQGNTEAFFGQGTRLTVV.